A single sample is the source of the 21 T cell receptor beta chains below, sequenced in a study of glioma-infiltrating T cells. The iRepertoire nested amplicon-rescue multiplex PCR amplified TCR alpha and beta CDR3s from RNA. TCRdb independently ran MiXCR on the multiplex PCR reads; one entry per CDR3 protein. The table records under 200,000 distinct CDR3 sequences, about 40% of them present only once. The sequencing sample was made of glioma tissue, nonneoplastic brain tissue, or PBMCs (not recorded which). These receptor sequences come from a human donor with low-grade glioma or glioblastoma, undergoing nonglioma brain surgery, or in good health (not recorded which).

Note on this clonotype: At one boundary the junction diverges from the germline segment, which might be a read error. The chain's CDR3 is CASSLERDRGIEQHF. The CDR3 DNA sequence: TGTGCCAGCAGTTTAGAACGGGACAGGGGTATCGAGCAGCACTTC. This rearrangement joins TRBV12-3 or TRBV12-4 to TRBJ2-7; 10 bases agree with TRBD1. This CDR3 has 15 residues.

This clonotype turned up a few times. This sequence joins TRBV29-1 and TRBJ1-1, with D possibly TRBD1 on 5 matching bases. The ends were cut back, 2 bases at V and 3 bases at J, with 10 bases in the middle. This CDR3 is 13 amino acids long. From germline, CDR1 is SQVTM and CDR2 ANQGSEA. Here the CDR3 reads CSVELTGYTEAFF. Here the CDR3 DNA reads TGCAGCGTTGAATTAACAGGATACACTGAAGCTTTCTTT.

Only a few counts were recorded for this clonotype. Just one base apart from a much larger clone, this may be a read error. V gene TRBV20-1 combines with J gene TRBJ2-1; D ambiguous. The germline CDR1 and CDR2 sequences are DFQATT and SNEGSKA (reference sequence). The CDR3 length is 16 residues. The CDR3 nucleotides are TGCAGTGCTAGAGATAAGTTGGCAGCTTTCTACAATAAGCAGTTCTTC. Protein sequence: CSARDKLAAFYNKQFF.

This clonotype came up many times. The chain employs TRBV7-2 and TRBJ2-3; D may be TRBD2 (5 bases). The CDR3 is 15 amino acids. V was cut by 3 bases and J by 0 bases, with 10 bases left in between. CDR1 and CDR2 (germline): SGHTA, FQGNSA. The CDR3 sequence: CASSLEAASTDTQYF. The CDR3 DNA follows: TGTGCCAGCAGCTTGGAAGCGGCTAGCACAGATACGCAGTATTTT.

This clonotype was detected once. Compared with germline, one end of the junction differs, possibly owing to a read error. This chain joins TRBV3-1 and TRBJ2-7, with a possible D match to TRBD2 (6 bases). The V gene's germline CDR1 is LGHDT and CDR2 YNNKEL (reference sequence). The length of the CDR3 is 16 residues. CDR3 protein: CASGQQAKRVLYEQYF. CDR3 nucleotides: TGTGCCAGCGGCCAGCAGGCGAAGCGGGTTCTCTACGAGCAGTACTTC.

This clonotype was seen at least ten times. The V and J genes are TRBV27 and TRBJ2-5; TRBD1 aligns across 9 bases. The CDR3 covers 14 residues. CDR1 is MNHEY and CDR2 is SMNVEV in the germline V gene (reference sequence). The J segment lost 4 bases and the V segment lost 6 bases, leaving 6 bases of the junction unmatched. This CDR3 is CASRGQGGRETQYF. For the CDR3, the DNA is TGTGCCAGCAGGGGACAGGGCGGGAGAGAGACCCAGTACTTC.

Note on this clonotype: A clone one base away is much larger, so this may be a read error. The chain has TRBV27 and TRBJ2-2; maybe TRBD1 (6 bases). CDR3 length: 15 residues. CDR1 is MNHEY, CDR2 SMNVEV, per germline (reference sequence). The CDR3 DNA sequence: TGTGCCAGCACCAAAGGGGGAGCGAACAACGGGGAGCTGTTTTTT. Translation: CASTKGGANNGELFF.

The table lists this clonotype with a count of one. The CDR3 is CASSSQGAQETQYF. The CDR3, as DNA: TGTGCCAGCAGCTCGCAGGGGGCTCAAGAGACCCAGTACTTC. The V call is TRBV7-9, the J call TRBJ2-5, with 8 bases identical to TRBD1. Germline CDR1 and CDR2: SEHNR and FQNEAQ (reference sequence). The V segment lost 4 bases and the J segment 2 bases; nucleotides outside the gene matches: 3. This CDR3 has 14 residues.

In the case of this clonotype: Since a much larger clone is just one base distant, this may be a read error. The V call is TRBV2, the J call TRBJ1-1; possibly TRBD1 for D (6 bases). The CDR3 is made up of 13 amino acids. The germline CDR1 and CDR2 sequences are SNHLY and FYNNEI. Here the CDR3 reads CASRLDRNTETFF. The CDR3 bases are TGTGCCAGCAGGCTCGACAGGAACACTGAAACTTTCTTT.

This clonotype was seen ten or more times. The chain is built from TRBV20-1 and TRBJ2-3, with D hard to call. V lost 6 bases and J lost 2, with 12 bases in between. The CDR3 has 13 residues. Germline V CDR1 and CDR2: DFQATT, SNEGSKA (reference sequence). The CDR3 DNA reads TGCAGTGCGCCGTCTAGAGACACAGATACGCAGTATTTT. Encoded protein: CSAPSRDTDTQYF.

Concerning this clonotype: This may come from a read error, since a much larger clone is one base off. The chain uses TRBV2 and TRBJ1-5, with D unclear. V was pared by 9 bases and J by 6 bases, with 15 bases between. CDR1 and CDR2 from the germline V gene are SNHLY and FYNNEI. The CDR3 runs 13 residues. CDR3 loop: CARSLAGSQPQHF. The CDR3 bases are TGTGCCAGAAGTTTAGCGGGTTCTCAGCCCCAGCATTTT.

This clonotype came up a few times. The gene calls are TRBV2 and TRBJ1-1; D is unresolved. V gave up 2 bases and J gave up 5 bases, with 9 bases separating them. Germline V gene data show CDR1 as SNHLY and CDR2 as FYNNEI. CDR3 size: 13 residues. The CDR3 region is CASSEWVETEAFF. Here the CDR3 DNA reads TGTGCCAGCAGTGAATGGGTAGAAACTGAAGCTTTCTTT.

This clonotype was observed a few times. The V call is TRBV4-1, the J call TRBJ2-1; 8 nucleotides agree with TRBD2. V trimming: 5 bases; J trimming: 8 bases; junction bases outside the gene matches: 14. There are 16 residues in the CDR3. Germline assignment: CDR1 MGHRA and CDR2 YSYEKL. The CDR3 sequence is CASSTPRREERHEQFF. The CDR3 coding sequence is TGCGCCAGCAGCACTCCTCGGCGGGAGGAAAGGCATGAGCAGTTCTTC.

The rearrangement links TRBV10-2 to TRBJ2-7; D not certain. The germline V gene has CDR1 WSHSY and CDR2 SAAADI. The CDR3 spans 11 residues. The V end lost 6 bases, the J end lost 4 bases, and 7 bases lay between the germline ends. CDR3 nucleotide sequence: TGCGCCAGCAGAGAAGGATACGAGCAGTACTTC. It encodes CASREGYEQYF.

This clonotype appeared a single time. A much larger clone sits a single nucleotide away, making a read error possible. V and J are TRBV12-3 or TRBV12-4 and TRBJ2-7; TRBD2 aligns across 8 bases. The J call is uncertain, as TRBJ2-5 better fits the DNA end. The CDR3 length is 13 residues. This CDR3 is CASSKLAGETQYF. In nucleotides, the CDR3 is TGTGCCAGCAGTAAGCTAGCGGGAGAGACCCAGTACTTC.

Points on this clonotype: The junction departs from the called germline gene at one end, perhaps through a read error. The genes are TRBV20-1 and TRBJ2-3; D may match TRBD1 or TRBD2 (5 bases each). The CDR3 spans 12 residues. Germline V gene lookup returns CDR1 DFQATT and CDR2 SNEGSKA (reference sequence). CDR3 coding DNA: TGCAGTGCTAGAGGGGACGACGATACGCAGTACTTT. This translates into CSARGDDDTQYF.

This clonotype was seen ten or more times. The chain uses TRBV20-1 and TRBJ2-7; the match to TRBD1 covers 8 bases. Germline CDR1 is DFQATT and CDR2 is SNEGSKA (reference sequence). Germline trimming cut 6 bases from V and 7 bases from J; bases unmatched to any gene: 17. This CDR3 has 15 amino acids. The CDR3 nucleotides read TGCAGTGCCCGAGACCAGCGGTCAGGGGGCCTTGAGCAGTACTTC. Translation gives CSARDQRSGGLEQYF.

This clonotype came up many times. This chain uses TRBV20-1 with TRBJ1-1; D possibly corresponds to TRBD1 (5 bases). The germline V and J ends were trimmed by 5 bases and 1 base, with 11 bases remaining between them. The CDR3 spans 13 residues. CDR1 and CDR2 from the germline V gene are DFQATT and SNEGSKA (reference sequence). The CDR3 here is CSARREGNTEAFF. The CDR3 coding sequence is TGCAGTGCTCGCAGGGAGGGGAACACTGAAGCTTTCTTT.

This clonotype was counted ten times or more. V usage is TRBV15 and J usage is TRBJ1-3; the match to TRBD1 covers 9 bases. The CDR3 is 16 residues long. Germline CDR1 LNHNV, CDR2 YYDKDF (reference sequence). V lost 0 bases, J lost 7 bases, and 7 bases stayed unmatched. The CDR3, as DNA: TGTGCCACCAGCAGAGACGGGACAGGGCAGGGTAACACCATATATTTT. Residues: CATSRDGTGQGNTIYF. The whole variable domain, filled in from reference TRBV15 and TRBJ1-3, reads DAMVIQNPRYQVTQFGKPVTLSCSQTLNHNVMYWYQQKSSQAPKLLFHYYDKDFNNEADTPDNFQSRRPNTSFCFLDIRSPGLGDTAMYLCATSRDGTGQGNTIYFGEGSWLTVV.

In regard to this clonotype: This may come from a read error, since a much larger clone is one base off. The chain recombines TRBV3-1 with TRBJ2-1; perhaps TRBD2 as D (6 bases). V was cut by 0 bases and J by 10 bases, with 19 bases left in between. This CDR3 contains 16 residues. Germline V gene data show CDR1 as LGHDT and CDR2 as YNNKEL (reference sequence). CDR3 in DNA: TGTGCCAGCAGCCAAGAAGAGGGAGGAGTGTATCGCGAGCAGTTCTTC. Encoded protein: CASSQEEGGVYREQFF.

V and J are TRBV20-1 and TRBJ1-2; no firm D call. With 7 bases removed from V and 4 bases from J, the gap between germline ends came to 16 bases. There are 13 residues in the CDR3. Per the germline V gene, CDR1 is DFQATT and CDR2 is SNEGSKA (reference sequence). For the CDR3, the DNA is TGCAGTGTCAAAGACGACCGGAGCTATGGCTACACCTTC. Its protein is CSVKDDRSYGYTF.